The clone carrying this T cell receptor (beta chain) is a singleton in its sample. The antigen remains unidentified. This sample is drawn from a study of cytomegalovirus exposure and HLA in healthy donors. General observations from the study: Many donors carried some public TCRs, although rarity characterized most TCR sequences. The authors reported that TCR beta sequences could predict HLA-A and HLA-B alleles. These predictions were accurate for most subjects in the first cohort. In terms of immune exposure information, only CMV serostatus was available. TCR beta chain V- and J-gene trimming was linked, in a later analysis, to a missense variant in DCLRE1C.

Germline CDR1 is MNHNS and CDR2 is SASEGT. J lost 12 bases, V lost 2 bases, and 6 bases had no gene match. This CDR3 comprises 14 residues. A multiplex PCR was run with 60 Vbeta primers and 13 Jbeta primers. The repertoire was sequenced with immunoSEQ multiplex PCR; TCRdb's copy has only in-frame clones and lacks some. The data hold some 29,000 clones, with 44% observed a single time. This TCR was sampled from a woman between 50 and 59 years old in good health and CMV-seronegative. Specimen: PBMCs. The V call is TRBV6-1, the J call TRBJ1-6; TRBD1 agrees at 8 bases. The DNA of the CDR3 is TGTGCCAGCAGTGAATCAGGGGGCGGAATACCCCTCCACTTT. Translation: CASSESGGGIPLHF.